Following are 7 T cell receptor beta chains from one sample sequenced in a study of long-term antiretroviral therapy in people with HIV. Samples were assayed with immunoSEQ v3.0 at survey level. Assay: immunoSEQ multiplex PCR; the TCRdb copy retains only in-frame clones and omits some. This sample carries 30,000 to 40,000 clones, under 85% of them seen once, and the ten largest clones take under 4%. Source: unsorted PBMCs, taken 3 years after starting antiretroviral therapy. These receptor sequences come from a man aged 45-65 years with HIV.

The V call is TRBV11-2, the J call TRBJ1-2, with TRBD1 identical over 7 bases. CDR3 length equals 13 residues. V lost 0 bases to trimming and J lost 7 bases; unmatched junction nucleotides: 2. CDR1 and CDR2 (germline): SGHAT, FQNNGV. The CDR3 sequence: CASSLEGGRGYTF. DNA of the CDR3: TGTGCCAGCAGCTTAGAAGGGGGCCGTGGCTACACCTTC. Variable domain in full (rest from reference TRBV11-2 and TRBJ1-2): EAGVAQSPRYKIIEKRQSVAFWCNPISGHATLYWYQQILGQGPKLLIQFQNNGVVDDSQLPKDRFSAERLKGVDSTLKIQPAKLEDSAVYLCASSLEGGRGYTFGSGTRLTVV.

This clone was recorded a few times. V and J are TRBV11-2 and TRBJ2-3; weak D call: TRBD1 (6 bases). V gave up 6 bases and J gave up 0 bases, with 13 bases separating them. The germline V gene encodes CDR1 SGHAT and CDR2 FQNNGV. The CDR3 covers 15 residues. CDR3 loop: CASSFNRASTDTQYF. CDR3 in DNA: TGTGCCAGCAGTTTCAACAGGGCTAGCACAGATACGCAGTATTTT.

This clone occurred once. The chain carries TRBV5-1 and TRBJ2-3, with 11 bases identical to TRBD2. V shed 0 bases and J 4 bases; nucleotides not matched to a gene: 7. Germline lookup yields CDR1 SGHRS and CDR2 YFSETQ. CDR3 length: 17 amino acids. As DNA, the CDR3 is TGCGCCAGCAGCTTGGAACTAGCGGGGGCCGCGGCAGATACGCAGTATTTT. Translating it yields CASSLELAGAAADTQYF.

As DNA, the CDR3 is TGCGCCAGCAGCTCCACCCTCGGAGGGGCCTACTCCTACGAGCAGTACTTC. Translated, it gives CASSSTLGGAYSYEQYF. V and J are TRBV5-1 and TRBJ2-7; a weak D match, TRBD2 (6 bases). From germline, CDR1 is SGHRS and CDR2 YFSETQ. Between the trimmed V and J ends, which lost 3 bases and 0 bases, there was a span of 19 bases. The CDR3 spans 17 residues.

The chain employs TRBV6-1 and TRBJ2-3; 11 nucleotides line up with TRBD2. Trimming at V came to 8 bases and at J to 6 bases, leaving 4 bases not matched to a gene. The germline gives CDR1 MNHNS, CDR2 SASEGT. The CDR3 runs to 13 residues. CDR3 sequence reads: CASGSGREDTQYF. Here the CDR3 DNA reads TGTGCCAGCGGTAGCGGGAGGGAGGATACGCAGTATTTT.

This clone is a singleton in its sample. The V and J genes are TRBV11-2 and TRBJ2-1; 7 nucleotides match TRBD1. V lost 5 bases to trimming and J lost 2 bases; unmatched junction nucleotides: 6. The CDR3 is made up of 15 amino acids. Germline V gives CDR1 SGHAT, CDR2 FQNNGV. The CDR3 is CASSVGQVTYNEQFF. In DNA form, the CDR3 reads TGTGCCAGCAGCGTAGGACAGGTTACCTACAATGAGCAGTTCTTC.

The chain has TRBV7-9 and TRBJ2-1, with 9 bases identical to TRBD2. The ends lost 5 bases at V and 10 bases at J; junction bases unmatched: 15. This CDR3 is built from 16 residues. Germline V gene data show CDR1 as SEHNR and CDR2 as FQNEAQ (reference sequence). This CDR3 is CASSRAQTSGKGEQFF. CDR3 coding DNA: TGTGCCAGCAGCCGAGCGCAGACTAGCGGAAAAGGAGAGCAGTTCTTC.